Each of the 5 T cell receptor beta chains below was sequenced from the same sample in a study of blood T cell repertoires in COVID-19. Profiled with immunoSEQ multiplex PCR; TCRdb holds only in-frame clones, not every one. The sample holds around 260,000 clones, about 87% seen once. The material sequenced was peripheral blood. These receptors all come from a woman between 70 and 85 years old with COVID-19, enrolled during active disease.

The chain carries TRBV5-1 and TRBJ2-7, with TRBD1 matching 7 bases. V trimming: 5 bases; J trimming: 1 base; junction bases outside the gene matches: 6. The CDR3 runs 14 residues. Germline lookup yields CDR1 SGHRS and CDR2 YFSETQ. CDR3 bases: TGCGCCAGCAGACCGGGACAGAAATCCTACGAGCAGTACTTC. Translation gives CASRPGQKSYEQYF.

This rearrangement joins TRBV18 to TRBJ1-3, with TRBD1 as a possible D gene (6 bases). The germline V gene has CDR1 KGHSH and CDR2 LQKENI. The CDR3 contains 15 residues. Trimming stripped 2 bases from V and 0 bases from J, with 8 bases between. The CDR3 nucleotides read TGTGCCAGCTCACCAGGGGGCAACTCTGGAAACACCATATATTTT. Its protein is CASSPGGNSGNTIYF.

The chain links TRBV5-1 to TRBJ1-6; a weak D match, TRBD1 (5 bases). V was shortened by 5 bases and J by 6 bases, with 6 bases between the two germline ends. This CDR3 is 12 amino acids long. Per the germline V gene, CDR1 is SGHRS and CDR2 is YFSETQ. CDR3 residues: CASRDINSPLHF. The CDR3 coding sequence is TGCGCCAGCAGGGACATTAATTCACCCCTCCACTTT. Combining the CDR3 with reference TRBV5-1 and TRBJ1-6 gives the whole variable domain KAGVTQTPRYLIKTRGQQVTLSCSPISGHRSVSWYQQTPGQGLQFLFEYFSETQRNKGNFPGRFSGRQFSNSRSEMNVSTLELGDSALYLCASRDINSPLHFGNGTRLTVT.

This clone has only one observation. V is TRBV3-1 (or the pseudogene TRBV3-2) and J is TRBJ1-2; no reliable D call. The CDR3 has 15 residues. V was trimmed by 1 base and J by 5 bases, leaving 14 bases between them. CDR1 LGHDT and CDR2 YNNKEL come from the germline V gene (reference sequence). In nucleotides, the CDR3 is TGTGCCAGCAGCCAAGTAAACCTCGAGGGATATGGCTACACCTTC. Encoded protein: CASSQVNLEGYGYTF.

The chain links TRBV3-1 (or the pseudogene TRBV3-2) to TRBJ2-7; no firm D call. The V gene's germline CDR1 is LGHDT and CDR2 YNNKEL (reference sequence). The CDR3 covers 12 residues. Trimming took 1 base from V and 7 from J, leaving 8 bases between them. CDR3 DNA: TGTGCCAGCAGCCAAGGGTTTCAGGAGCAGTACTTC. Protein: CASSQGFQEQYF.